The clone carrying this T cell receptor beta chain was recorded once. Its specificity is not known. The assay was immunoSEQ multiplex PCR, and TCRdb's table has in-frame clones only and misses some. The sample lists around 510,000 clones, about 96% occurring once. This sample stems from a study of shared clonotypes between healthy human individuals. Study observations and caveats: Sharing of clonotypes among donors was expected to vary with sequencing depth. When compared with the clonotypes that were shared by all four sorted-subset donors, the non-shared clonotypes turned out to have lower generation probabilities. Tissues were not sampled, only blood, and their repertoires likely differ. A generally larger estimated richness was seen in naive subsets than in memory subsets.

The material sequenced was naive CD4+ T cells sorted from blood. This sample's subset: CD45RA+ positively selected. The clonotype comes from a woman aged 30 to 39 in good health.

CDR3 sequence: CASSLESWSGELFF. CDR3 bases: TGTGCCAGCAGCTTAGAATCGTGGTCCGGGGAGCTGTTTTTT. The J gene is TRBJ2-2, the V gene TRBV7-2; D ambiguous. Trimming shortened V by 1 base and J by 6 bases, and 9 bases separated the two germline ends. This CDR3 is 14 amino acids long. Germline CDR1 SGHTA, CDR2 FQGNSA.